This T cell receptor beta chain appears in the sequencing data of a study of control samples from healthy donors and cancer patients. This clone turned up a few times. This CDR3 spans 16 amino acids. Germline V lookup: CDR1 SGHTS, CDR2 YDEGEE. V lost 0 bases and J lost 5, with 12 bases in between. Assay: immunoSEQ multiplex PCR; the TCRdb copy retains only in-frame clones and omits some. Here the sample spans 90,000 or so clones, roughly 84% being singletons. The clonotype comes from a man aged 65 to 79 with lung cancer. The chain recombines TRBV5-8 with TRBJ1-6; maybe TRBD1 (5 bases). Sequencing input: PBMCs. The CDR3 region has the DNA TGTGCCAGCAGCTTGGAGGCAGGGATCGATAATTCACCCCTCCACTTT. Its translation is CASSLEAGIDNSPLHF.